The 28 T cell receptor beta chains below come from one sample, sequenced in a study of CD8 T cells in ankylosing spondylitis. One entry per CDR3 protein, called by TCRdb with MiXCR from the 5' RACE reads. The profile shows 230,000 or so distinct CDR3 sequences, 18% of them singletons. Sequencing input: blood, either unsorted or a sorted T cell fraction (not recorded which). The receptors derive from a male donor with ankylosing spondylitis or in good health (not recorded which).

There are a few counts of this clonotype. In DNA, the CDR3 is TGCAGTGCTAAAAAGGGACTAGCGGGAGTGCCCTACGAGCAGTACTTC. Its translation is CSAKKGLAGVPYEQYF. This chain joins TRBV20-1 and TRBJ2-7, with TRBD2 identical over 14 bases. Germline V gene data show CDR1 as DFQATT and CDR2 as SNEGSKA (reference sequence). The CDR3 loop spans 16 amino acids. V dropped 4 bases and J dropped 2; count of bases not matched to a gene: 7.

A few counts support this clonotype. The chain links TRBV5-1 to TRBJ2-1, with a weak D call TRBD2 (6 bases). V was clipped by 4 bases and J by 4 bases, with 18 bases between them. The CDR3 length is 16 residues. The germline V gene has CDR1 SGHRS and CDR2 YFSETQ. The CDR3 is CASSKDPGGSYNEQFF. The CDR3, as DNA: TGCGCCAGCAGCAAGGACCCAGGAGGGTCTTACAATGAGCAGTTCTTC.

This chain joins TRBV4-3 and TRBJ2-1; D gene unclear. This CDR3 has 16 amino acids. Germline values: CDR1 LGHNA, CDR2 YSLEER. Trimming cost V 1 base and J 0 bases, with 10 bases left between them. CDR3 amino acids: CASSQGSRSSYNEQFF. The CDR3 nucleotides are TGCGCCAGCAGCCAAGGTTCCAGAAGCTCCTACAATGAGCAGTTCTTC.

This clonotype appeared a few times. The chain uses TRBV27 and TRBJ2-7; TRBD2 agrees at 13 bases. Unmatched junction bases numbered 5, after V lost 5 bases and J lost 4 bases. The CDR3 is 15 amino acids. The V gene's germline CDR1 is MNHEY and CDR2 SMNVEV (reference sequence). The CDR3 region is CASSPGLAGEYEQYF. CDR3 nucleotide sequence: TGTGCCAGCAGTCCCGGACTAGCGGGAGAGTACGAGCAGTACTTC.

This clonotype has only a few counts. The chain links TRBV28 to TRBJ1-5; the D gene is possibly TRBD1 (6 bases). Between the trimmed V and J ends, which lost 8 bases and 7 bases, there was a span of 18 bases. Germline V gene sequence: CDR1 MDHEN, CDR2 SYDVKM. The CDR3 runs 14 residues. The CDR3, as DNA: TGTGCCAGCCGACTCCTAAACAGGGCACAGCCCCAGCATTTT. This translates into CASRLLNRAQPQHF.

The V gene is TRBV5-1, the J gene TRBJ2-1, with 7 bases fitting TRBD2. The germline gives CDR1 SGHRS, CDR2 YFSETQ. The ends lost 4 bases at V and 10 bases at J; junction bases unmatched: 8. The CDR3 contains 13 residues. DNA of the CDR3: TGCGCCAGCAGCCCCGACGCGGGGGAGGAGCAGTTCTTC. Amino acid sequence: CASSPDAGEEQFF.

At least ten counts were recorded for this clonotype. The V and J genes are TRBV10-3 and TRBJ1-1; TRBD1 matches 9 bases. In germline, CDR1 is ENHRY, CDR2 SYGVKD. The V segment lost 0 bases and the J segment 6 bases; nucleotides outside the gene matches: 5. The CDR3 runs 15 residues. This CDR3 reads CAISESRQGESEAFF. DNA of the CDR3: TGTGCCATCAGTGAGTCCCGACAGGGGGAATCTGAAGCTTTCTTT.

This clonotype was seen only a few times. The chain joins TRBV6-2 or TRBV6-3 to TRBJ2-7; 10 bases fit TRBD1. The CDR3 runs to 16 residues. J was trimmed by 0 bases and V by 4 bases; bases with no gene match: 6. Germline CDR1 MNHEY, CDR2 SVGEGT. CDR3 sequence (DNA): TGTGCCAGCAGTTGGGGAGGGACAGGGGTCTCCTACGAGCAGTACTTC. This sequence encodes CASSWGGTGVSYEQYF.

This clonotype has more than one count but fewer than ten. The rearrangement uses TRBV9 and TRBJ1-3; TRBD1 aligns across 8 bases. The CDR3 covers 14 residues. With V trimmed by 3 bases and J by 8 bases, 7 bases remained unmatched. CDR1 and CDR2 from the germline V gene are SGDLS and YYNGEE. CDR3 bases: TGTGCCAGCAGCGCCGGACAGGGCAAAGACACCATATATTTT. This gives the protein CASSAGQGKDTIYF.

CDR3 nucleotides: TGTGCCAGCACCTCCGGGACAGACTTATACGAGCAGTACTTC. Its protein product is CASTSGTDLYEQYF. This chain joins TRBV2 and TRBJ2-7; 7 bases agree with TRBD1. Per germline, CDR1 SNHLY and CDR2 FYNNEI. This CDR3 comprises 14 residues. Trimming cost V 7 bases and J 4 bases; bases outside gene matches: 10.

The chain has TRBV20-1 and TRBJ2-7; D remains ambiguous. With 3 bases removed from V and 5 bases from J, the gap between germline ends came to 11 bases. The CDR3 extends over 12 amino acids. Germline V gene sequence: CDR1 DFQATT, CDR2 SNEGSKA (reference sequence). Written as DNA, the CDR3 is TGCAGTGCTAGTCATCAGGCCGACGAGCAGTACTTC. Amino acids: CSASHQADEQYF.

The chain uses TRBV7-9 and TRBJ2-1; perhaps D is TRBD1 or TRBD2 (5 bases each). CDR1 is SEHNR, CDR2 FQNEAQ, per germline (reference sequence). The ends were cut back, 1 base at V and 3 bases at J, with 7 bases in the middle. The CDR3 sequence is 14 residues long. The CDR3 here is CASSLGGIYNEQFF. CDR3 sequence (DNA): TGTGCCAGCAGCTTAGGGGGGATCTACAATGAGCAGTTCTTC. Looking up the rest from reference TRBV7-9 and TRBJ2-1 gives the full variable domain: DTGVSQNPRHKITKRGQNVTFRCDPISEHNRLYWYRQTLGQGPEFLTYFQNEAQLEKSRLLSDRFSAERPKGSFSTLEIQRTEQGDSAMYLCASSLGGIYNEQFFGPGTRLTVL.

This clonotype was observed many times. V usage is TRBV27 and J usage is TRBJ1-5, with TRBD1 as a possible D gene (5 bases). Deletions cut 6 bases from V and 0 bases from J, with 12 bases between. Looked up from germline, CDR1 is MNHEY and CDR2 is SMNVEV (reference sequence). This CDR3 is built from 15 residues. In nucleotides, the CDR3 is TGTGCCAGCAGCCCCCGGGGGGGTAGCAATCAGCCCCAGCATTTT. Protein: CASSPRGGSNQPQHF.

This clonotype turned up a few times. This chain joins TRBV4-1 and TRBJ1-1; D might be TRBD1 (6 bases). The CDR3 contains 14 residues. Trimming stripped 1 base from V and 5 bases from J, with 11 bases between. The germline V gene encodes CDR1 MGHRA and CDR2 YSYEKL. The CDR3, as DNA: TGCGCCAGCAGCCAAGGGGTAGGGGGAACTGAAGCTTTCTTT. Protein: CASSQGVGGTEAFF.

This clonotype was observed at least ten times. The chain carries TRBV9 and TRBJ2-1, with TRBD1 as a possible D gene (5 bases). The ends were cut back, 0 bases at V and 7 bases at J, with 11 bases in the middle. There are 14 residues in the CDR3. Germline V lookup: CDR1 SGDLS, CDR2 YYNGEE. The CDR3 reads CASSVGGGSNEQFF. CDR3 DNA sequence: TGTGCCAGCAGCGTAGGGGGCGGTTCTAATGAGCAGTTCTTC.

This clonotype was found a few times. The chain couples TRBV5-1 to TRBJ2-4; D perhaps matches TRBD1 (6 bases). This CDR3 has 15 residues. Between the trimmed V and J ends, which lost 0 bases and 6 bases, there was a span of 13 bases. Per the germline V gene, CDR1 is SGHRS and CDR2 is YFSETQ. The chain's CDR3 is CASSLGQGLPNIQYF. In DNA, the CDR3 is TGCGCCAGCAGCTTGGGGCAGGGGCTTCCAAACATTCAGTACTTC. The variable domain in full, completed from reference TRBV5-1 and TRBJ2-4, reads KAGVTQTPRYLIKTRGQQVTLSCSPISGHRSVSWYQQTPGQGLQFLFEYFSETQRNKGNFPGRFSGRQFSNSRSEMNVSTLELGDSALYLCASSLGQGLPNIQYFGAGTRLSVL.

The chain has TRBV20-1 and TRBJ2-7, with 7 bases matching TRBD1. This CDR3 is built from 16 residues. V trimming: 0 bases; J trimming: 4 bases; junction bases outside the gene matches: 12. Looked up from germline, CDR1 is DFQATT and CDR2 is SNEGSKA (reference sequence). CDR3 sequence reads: CSARDYLGTDPYEQYF. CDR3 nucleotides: TGCAGTGCTAGAGACTATCTTGGGACAGATCCTTACGAGCAGTACTTC.

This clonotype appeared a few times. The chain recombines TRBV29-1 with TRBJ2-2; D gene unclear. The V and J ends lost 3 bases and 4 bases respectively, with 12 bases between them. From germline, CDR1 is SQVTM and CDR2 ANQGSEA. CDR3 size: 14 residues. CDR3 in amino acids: CSVDSGSGTGELFF. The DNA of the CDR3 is TGCAGCGTTGATTCGGGCTCGGGCACCGGGGAGCTGTTTTTT.

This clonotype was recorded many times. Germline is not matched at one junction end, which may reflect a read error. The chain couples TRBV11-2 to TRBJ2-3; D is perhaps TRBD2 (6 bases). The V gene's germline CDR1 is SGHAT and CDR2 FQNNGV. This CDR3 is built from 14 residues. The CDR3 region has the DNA TGTGCCAGCAGCTGGGACGGGAGCATAGATACGCAGTATTTT. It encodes CASSWDGSIDTQYF.

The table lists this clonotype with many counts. CDR3 sequence: CATSGQGLDTQYF. The CDR3 bases are TGTGCCACCAGCGGACAGGGGCTGGATACGCAGTATTTT. The chain employs TRBV15 and TRBJ2-3, with TRBD1 identical over 9 bases. The CDR3 extends over 13 amino acids. J lost 6 bases, V lost 5 bases, and 3 bases had no gene match. Germline V gene data show CDR1 as LNHNV and CDR2 as YYDKDF (reference sequence).

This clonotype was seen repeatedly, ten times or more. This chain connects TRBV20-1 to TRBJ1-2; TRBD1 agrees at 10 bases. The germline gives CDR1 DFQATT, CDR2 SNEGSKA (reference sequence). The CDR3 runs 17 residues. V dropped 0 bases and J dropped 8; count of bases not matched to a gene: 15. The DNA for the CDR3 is TGCAGTGCTAGAGATAGATATTACCAGACAGGGGGCTACGGCTACACCTTC. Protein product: CSARDRYYQTGGYGYTF.

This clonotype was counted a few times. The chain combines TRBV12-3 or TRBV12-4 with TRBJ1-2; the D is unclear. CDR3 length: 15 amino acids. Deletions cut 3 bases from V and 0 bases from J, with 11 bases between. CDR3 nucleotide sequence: TGTGCCAGCAGTTTGTTTGGAGAACCTAACTATGGCTACACCTTC. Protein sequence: CASSLFGEPNYGYTF.

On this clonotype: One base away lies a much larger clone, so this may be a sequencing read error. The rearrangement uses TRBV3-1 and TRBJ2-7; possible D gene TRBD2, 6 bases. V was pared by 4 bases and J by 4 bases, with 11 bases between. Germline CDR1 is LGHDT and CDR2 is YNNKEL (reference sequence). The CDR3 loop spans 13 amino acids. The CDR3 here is CASSRGTSYEQYF. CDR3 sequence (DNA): TGTGCCAGCAGCCGGGGGACTTCTTACGAGCAGTACTTC.

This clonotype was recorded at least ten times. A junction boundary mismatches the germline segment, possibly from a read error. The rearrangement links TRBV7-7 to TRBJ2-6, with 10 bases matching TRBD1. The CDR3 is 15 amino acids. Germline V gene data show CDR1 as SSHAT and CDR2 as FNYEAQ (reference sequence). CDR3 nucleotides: TGTGCTAGCAGCTTAGGTCCGGGACAGGGGAACGTCCTGACTTTC. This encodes CASSLGPGQGNVLTF. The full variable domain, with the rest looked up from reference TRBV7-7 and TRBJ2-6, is GAGVSQSPRYKVTKRGQDVTLRCDPISSHATLYWYQQALGQGPEFLTYFNYEAQPDKSGLPSDRFSAERPEGSISTLTIQRTEQRDSAMYRCASSLGPGQGNVLTFGAGSRLTVL.

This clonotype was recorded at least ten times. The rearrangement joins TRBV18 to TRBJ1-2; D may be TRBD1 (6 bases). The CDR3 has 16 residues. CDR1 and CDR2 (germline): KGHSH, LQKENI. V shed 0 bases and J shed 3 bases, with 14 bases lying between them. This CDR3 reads CASSPPPGGADYGYTF. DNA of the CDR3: TGTGCCAGCTCACCACCGCCCGGGGGCGCGGACTATGGCTACACCTTC.

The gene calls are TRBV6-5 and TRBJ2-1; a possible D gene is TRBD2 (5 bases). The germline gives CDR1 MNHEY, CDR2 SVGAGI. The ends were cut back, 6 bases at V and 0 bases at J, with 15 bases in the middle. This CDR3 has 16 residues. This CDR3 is CASSYRTDLSYNEQFF. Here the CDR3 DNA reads TGTGCCAGCAGCTATCGGACTGACCTCTCCTACAATGAGCAGTTCTTC.

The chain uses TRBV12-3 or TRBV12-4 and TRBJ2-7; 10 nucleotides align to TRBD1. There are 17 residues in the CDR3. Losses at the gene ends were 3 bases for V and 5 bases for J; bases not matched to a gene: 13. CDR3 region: CASSLIARTGGNNEQYF. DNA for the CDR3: TGTGCCAGCAGTTTGATCGCTCGGACAGGGGGAAACAACGAGCAGTACTTC.

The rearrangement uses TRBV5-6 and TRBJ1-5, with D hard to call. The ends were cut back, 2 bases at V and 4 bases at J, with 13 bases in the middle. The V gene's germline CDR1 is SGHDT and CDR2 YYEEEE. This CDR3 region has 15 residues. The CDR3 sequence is CASSLNGPVNQPQHF. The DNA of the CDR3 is TGTGCCAGCAGCTTAAATGGACCGGTGAATCAGCCCCAGCATTTT.